This TCR beta chain is drawn from a study of shared clonotypes between healthy human individuals. Whole-study results and caveats: When naive CD4 clonotypes were compared across a few donors, around 5% were shared.

Donors, without exception, were Caucasian adults residing in Nashville, Tennessee. Investigators divided CD4+ cells into CD45RA+ naive and CD45RA-negative memory subsets. Researchers ran the assay at a deep level. Here immunoSEQ multiplex PCR was the method, and the copy in TCRdb shows in-frame clones only, minus some. Counted here are millions of clones, about 92% occurring once; the ten biggest clones make up about 0.41%. Comment on this clone: Its antigen is currently unknown.

Germline loops: CDR1 MNHNS, CDR2 SASEGT. This CDR3 is built from 15 residues. V was trimmed by 6 bases and J by 2 bases, leaving 14 bases between them. The specimen was naive CD4+ T cells from PBMCs. Subset denoted: CD45RA+ positively selected. The chain links TRBV6-1 to TRBJ1-5; a possible D gene is TRBD1 (5 bases). The TCR sequence derives from a man aged 18 to 30 in good health. Some clones in this sample may be carry-over from other donors' samples. CDR3 DNA sequence: TGTGCCAGCAGAGGGGTATGGCAGGGCAATCAGCCCCAGCATTTT. Amino acids: CASRGVWQGNQPQHF.